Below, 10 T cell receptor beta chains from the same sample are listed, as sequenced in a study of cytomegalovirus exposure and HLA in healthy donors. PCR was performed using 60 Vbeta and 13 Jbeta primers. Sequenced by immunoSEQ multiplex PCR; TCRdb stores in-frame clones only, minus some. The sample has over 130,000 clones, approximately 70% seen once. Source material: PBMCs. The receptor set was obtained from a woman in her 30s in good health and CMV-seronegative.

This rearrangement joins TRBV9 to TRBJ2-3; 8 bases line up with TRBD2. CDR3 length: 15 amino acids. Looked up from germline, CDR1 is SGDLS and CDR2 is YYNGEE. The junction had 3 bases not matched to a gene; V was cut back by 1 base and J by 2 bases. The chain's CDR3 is CASSVSRGVTDTQYF. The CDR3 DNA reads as TGTGCCAGCAGCGTATCGCGGGGGGTCACAGATACGCAGTATTTT.

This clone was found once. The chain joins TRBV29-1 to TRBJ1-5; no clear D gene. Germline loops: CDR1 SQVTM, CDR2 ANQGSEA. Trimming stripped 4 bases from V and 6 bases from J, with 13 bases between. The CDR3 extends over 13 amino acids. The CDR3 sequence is CSVVSFEGQPQHF. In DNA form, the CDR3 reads TGCAGCGTTGTATCTTTTGAGGGTCAGCCCCAGCATTTT.

The CDR3, as DNA: TGCAGCGTTTCCGTTACAGGGGTTGGAAATGAAAAACTGTTTTTT. It is translated as CSVSVTGVGNEKLFF. The chain has TRBV29-1 and TRBJ1-4; 7 bases fit TRBD1. CDR3 length: 15 residues. Germline V CDR1 and CDR2: SQVTM, ANQGSEA. With V trimmed by 5 bases and J by 5 bases, 11 bases remained unmatched.

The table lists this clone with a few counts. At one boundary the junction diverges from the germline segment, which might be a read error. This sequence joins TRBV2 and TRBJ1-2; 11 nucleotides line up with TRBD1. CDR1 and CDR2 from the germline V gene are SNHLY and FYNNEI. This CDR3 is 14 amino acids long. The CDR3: CASNFYRDRGYTVF. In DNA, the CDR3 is TGTGCCAGCAATTTTTACCGGGACAGGGGGTACACGGTCTTC.

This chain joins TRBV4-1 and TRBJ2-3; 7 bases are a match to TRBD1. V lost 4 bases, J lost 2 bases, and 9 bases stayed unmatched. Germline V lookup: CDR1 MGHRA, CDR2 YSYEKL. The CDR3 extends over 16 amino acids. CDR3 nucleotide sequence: TGCGCCAGCAGCCCTCCCCCACAGGGGCTCACAGATACGCAGTATTTT. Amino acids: CASSPPPQGLTDTQYF.

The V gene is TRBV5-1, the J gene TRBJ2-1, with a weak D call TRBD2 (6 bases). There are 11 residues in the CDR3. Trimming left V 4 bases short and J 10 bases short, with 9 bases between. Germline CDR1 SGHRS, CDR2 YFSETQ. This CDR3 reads CASSGGGEQFF. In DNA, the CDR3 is TGCGCCAGCAGCGGAGGAGGGGAGCAGTTCTTC.

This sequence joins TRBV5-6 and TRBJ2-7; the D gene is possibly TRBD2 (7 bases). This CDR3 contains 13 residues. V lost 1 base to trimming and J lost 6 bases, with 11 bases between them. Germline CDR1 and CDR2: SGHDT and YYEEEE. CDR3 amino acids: CASSLTGRGEQYV. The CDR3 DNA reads TGTGCCAGCAGCTTGACAGGGAGGGGCGAGCAGTACGTC.

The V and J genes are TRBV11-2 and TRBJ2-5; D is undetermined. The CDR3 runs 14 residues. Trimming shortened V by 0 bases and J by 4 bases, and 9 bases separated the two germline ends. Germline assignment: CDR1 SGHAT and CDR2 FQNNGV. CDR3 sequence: CASSLDVHRETQYF. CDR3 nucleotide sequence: TGTGCCAGCAGCTTAGATGTCCACAGAGAGACCCAGTACTTC. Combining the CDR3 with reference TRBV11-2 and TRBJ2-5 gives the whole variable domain EAGVAQSPRYKIIEKRQSVAFWCNPISGHATLYWYQQILGQGPKLLIQFQNNGVVDDSQLPKDRFSAERLKGVDSTLKIQPAKLEDSAVYLCASSLDVHRETQYFGPGTRLLVL.

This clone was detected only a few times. The CDR3 DNA reads as TGTGCCAGCAGTTTGTTTATTGGGGGGGCAGATAATGAGCAGTTCTTC. Its protein is CASSLFIGGADNEQFF. The gene calls are TRBV27 and TRBJ2-1; maybe TRBD2 (7 bases). The CDR3 is 16 amino acids. The germline V and J ends were trimmed by 3 bases and 7 bases, with 19 bases remaining between them. Germline V lookup: CDR1 MNHEY, CDR2 SMNVEV (reference sequence).

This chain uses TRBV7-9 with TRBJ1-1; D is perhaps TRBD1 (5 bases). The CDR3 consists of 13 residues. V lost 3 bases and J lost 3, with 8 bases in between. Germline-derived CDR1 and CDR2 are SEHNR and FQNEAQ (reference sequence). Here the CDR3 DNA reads TGTGCCAGCAGCTTCGAAGGGGACACTGAAGCTTTCTTT. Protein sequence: CASSFEGDTEAFF.